This note documents a single TCR beta chain sequence. In its sample, this clonotype was seen a few times. The antigen it recognizes is unknown. No clone much larger than this one lies a single base away; base qualities are absent. This sample is drawn from a study of response to subunit inactivated influenza vaccine (dated by TCRdb to the late 2010s). About the study as a whole: Deep quantitative T cell receptor repertoire profiling was used in the study to track responses to a trivalent subunit inactivated influenza vaccine. Results the study describes overall, beyond this receptor: It was suggested by the authors that each seasonal influenza vaccination may recruit only a limited number of new T cells.

Including cysteine and phenylalanine, the CDR3 has 17 amino acids. The sequence is cut down to CDR3 DNA, 51 bases in frame from base 1. According to the germline V gene, CDR1 reads MNHNS and CDR2 reads SASEGT. The germline ends are 16 bases apart after V is trimmed by 7 bases and J by 0 bases. Libraries were built with RT-PCR. Sequencer: Illumina HiSeq 2500. TCRdb ran its own pipeline on the public reads, namely fastp trimming at Q25 and MiXCR clone calling, and kept in-frame beta chains. Identical CDR3 proteins give one entry, which carries the most common genes and DNA. This sample lists hundreds of thousands of distinct CDR3 sequences; around a sixth were detected once. Jointly, the top ten make up around 9.9% of the sample.

Source: PBMCs from blood, taken about 5 days after vaccination. The chain is encoded by TRBV6-1 joined to TRBJ1-6; perhaps TRBD1 is the D gene, with 5 bases matching. The sequence derives from a man over 45 who received an inactivated influenza vaccine. Donor details come from another sample of the same person, matched by shared clones. Here is the DNA: TGTGCCAGCACTGCGGGCAGGGAGAGCTCCTATAATTCACCCCTCCACTTT. Translated, it reads CASTAGRESSYNSPLHF.